This T cell receptor (beta chain) emerged from a study of blood T cell repertoires in COVID-19. About the study: Donors in the United States, Italy and Spain gave samples during acute or convalescent COVID-19.

With V trimmed by 3 bases and J by 10 bases, 4 bases remained unmatched. The germline V gene encodes CDR1 SGHTA and CDR2 FQGNSA. The CDR3 is 14 amino acids. Study processing details: Reference gene primer amplification in the assay estimated nucleated cell counts. Sequencing used immunoSEQ multiplex PCR; TCRdb keeps in-frame clones, though not all of them. V, J and clone size are those of that table, while D and trimming were read from the DNA. The table lists some 300,000 clones, approximately 84% of them singletons. Those enrolled, adults aged about 18 to 89 years, came from 25 or so US areas. Cohorts were assigned according to the clinical history that participants reported.

What was sequenced was PBMCs or T cells enriched from blood (not recorded which). This receptor was identified in a man aged 25 to 45 who had recovered from COVID-19. This chain joins TRBV7-2 and TRBJ2-1; 12 positions match TRBD2. CDR3 region: CASSFASGRVEQFF. The DNA of the CDR3 is TGTGCCAGCAGCTTCGCTAGCGGGAGGGTCGAGCAGTTCTTC.